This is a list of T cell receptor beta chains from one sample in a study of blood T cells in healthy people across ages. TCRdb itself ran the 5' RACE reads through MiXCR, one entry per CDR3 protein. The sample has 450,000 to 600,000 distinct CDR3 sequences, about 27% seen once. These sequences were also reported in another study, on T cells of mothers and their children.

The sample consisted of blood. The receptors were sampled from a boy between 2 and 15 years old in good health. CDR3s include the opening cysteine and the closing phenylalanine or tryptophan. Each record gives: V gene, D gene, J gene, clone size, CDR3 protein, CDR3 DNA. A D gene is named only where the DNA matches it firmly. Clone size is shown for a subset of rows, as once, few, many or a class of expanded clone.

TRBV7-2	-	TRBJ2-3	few	CASSFSRTQYF	TGTGCCAGCAGCTTTTCCCGTACGCAGTATTTT
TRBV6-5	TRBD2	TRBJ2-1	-	CASSYSSASGYNEQFF	TGTGCCAGCAGTTACTCCTCCGCTAGCGGTTACAATGAGCAGTTCTTC
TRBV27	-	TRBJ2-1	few	CASSFTGLEYNEQFF	TGTGCCAGCAGTTTCACGGGGTTGGAATACAATGAGCAGTTCTTC
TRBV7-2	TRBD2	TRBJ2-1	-	CASSVLLGRGANEQFF	TGTGCCAGCAGCGTCCTTCTGGGGAGGGGCGCGAATGAGCAGTTCTTC
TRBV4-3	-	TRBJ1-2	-	CASSQEAAHRGYTF	TGCGCCAGCAGCCAAGAAGCTGCCCACCGGGGCTACACCTTC
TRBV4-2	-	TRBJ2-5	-	CASSHTTALQETQYF	TGTGCCAGCAGCCACACCACAGCGCTTCAAGAGACCCAGTACTTC
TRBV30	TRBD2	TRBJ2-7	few	CATVGSGRLEQYF	TGTGCCACAGTAGGTAGCGGGAGACTCGAGCAGTACTTC
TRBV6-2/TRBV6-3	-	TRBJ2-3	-	CASREDGYTDTQYF	TGTGCCAGCAGGGAAGACGGATACACAGATACGCAGTATTTT
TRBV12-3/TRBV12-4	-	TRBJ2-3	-	CASRLITDTQYF	TGTGCCAGCAGATTGATAACAGATACGCAGTATTTC
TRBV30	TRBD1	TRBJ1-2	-	CAWSTGGGYTF	TGTGCCTGGAGTACAGGGGGTGGCTACACCTTC
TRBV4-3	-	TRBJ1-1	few	CASSRGRGAGTEAFF	TGCGCCAGCAGCCGCGGTCGGGGGGCAGGGACTGAAGCTTTCTTT
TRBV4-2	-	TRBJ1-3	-	CASSQGQTGNTIYF	TGTGCCAGCAGCCAAGGGCAGACTGGAAACACCATATATTTT
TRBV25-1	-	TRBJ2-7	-	CASTGPQTPYEQYF	TGTGCCAGCACAGGACCGCAGACGCCCTACGAGCAGTACTTC
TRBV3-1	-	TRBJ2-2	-	CASSQASGELFF	TGTGCCAGCAGCCAAGCGAGCGGGGAGCTGTTTTTT
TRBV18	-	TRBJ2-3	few	CASSLRVASTDTQYF	TGTGCCAGCTCTTTGAGGGTGGCTAGCACAGATACGCAGTATTTT
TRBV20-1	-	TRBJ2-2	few	CSAVDANTGELFF	TGCAGTGCCGTCGATGCGAACACCGGGGAGCTGTTTTTT
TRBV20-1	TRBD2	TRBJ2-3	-	CSARDLRGAGITDTQYF	TGCAGTGCTAGAGATTTGAGGGGAGCGGGAATCACAGATACGCAGTATTTT
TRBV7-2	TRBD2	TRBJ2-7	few	CASSLSGLVGYEQYF	TGTGCCAGCAGCTTATCGGGACTAGTGGGATACGAGCAGTACTTC
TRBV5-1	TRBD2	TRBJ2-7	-	CASSLVAAGGGFYEQYF	TGCGCCAGCAGCTTGGTGGCAGCGGGGGGAGGTTTCTACGAGCAGTACTTC
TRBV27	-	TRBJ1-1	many	CASSLPFFRGNTEAFF	TGTGCCAGCAGTTTGCCCTTTTTTAGAGGGAACACTGAAGCTTTCTTT
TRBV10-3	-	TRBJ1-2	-	CAISDDEYYGYTF	TGTGCCATCAGTGACGACGAATACTATGGCTACACCTTC
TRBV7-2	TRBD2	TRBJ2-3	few	CASSLKRGGTDTQYF	TGTGCCAGCAGCCTCAAGCGGGGCGGCACAGATACGCAGTATTTT
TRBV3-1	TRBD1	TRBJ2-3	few	CASSRRQGAIDTQYF	TGTGCCAGCAGCCGACGACAGGGGGCTATAGATACGCAGTATTTT
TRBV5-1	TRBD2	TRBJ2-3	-	CASSQNLAEYTDTQYF	TGCGCCAGCAGCCAGAACCTAGCGGAGTACACAGATACGCAGTATTTT
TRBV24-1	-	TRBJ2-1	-	CATSSTRRGGNEQFF	TGTGCCACCTCGTCAACCCGGCGAGGGGGGAATGAGCAGTTCTTC
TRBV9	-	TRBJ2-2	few	CASSAGPNTGELFF	TGTGCCAGCAGCGCTGGACCGAACACCGGGGAGCTGTTTTTT
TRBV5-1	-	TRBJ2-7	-	CASSSSHGRAEQYF	TGCGCCAGCAGCTCCTCACACGGGCGGGCGGAGCAGTACTTC
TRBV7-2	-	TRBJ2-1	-	CASSLVVNEQFF	TGTGCCAGCAGCTTAGTAGTCAATGAGCAGTTCTTC
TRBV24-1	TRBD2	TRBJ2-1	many	CATSESERGGRFF	TGTGCCACCAGTGAAAGCGAGCGGGGGGGCCGGTTCTTC
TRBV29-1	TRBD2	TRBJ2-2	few	CSVARLAGGLENTGELFF	TGCAGCGTTGCCCGACTAGCGGGAGGGCTTGAGAACACCGGGGAGCTGTTTTTT
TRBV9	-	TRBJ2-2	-	CASSLRGDGELFF	TGTGCCAGCAGCCTAAGGGGGGACGGGGAGCTGTTTTTT
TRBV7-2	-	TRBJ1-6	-	CASSFTDNPSGSPLHF	TGTGCCAGCAGCTTCACGGACAACCCCTCGGGTTCACCCCTCCACTTT
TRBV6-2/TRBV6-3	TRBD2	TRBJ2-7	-	CASRTYRRSGTAGGGYEQYF	TGTGCCAGCAGAACCTACCGAAGAAGCGGAACAGCGGGAGGCGGTTACGAGCAGTACTTC
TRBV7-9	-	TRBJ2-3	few	CASSLPHGFSTDTQYF	TGTGCCAGCAGCTTACCTCATGGCTTTAGCACAGATACGCAGTATTTT
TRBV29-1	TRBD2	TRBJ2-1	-	CSVDEVAGGSYNEQFF	TGCAGCGTTGACGAGGTAGCGGGAGGGAGTTACAATGAGCAGTTCTTC
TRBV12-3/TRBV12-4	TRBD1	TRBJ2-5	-	CASSGQGAETQYF	TGTGCCAGCTCCGGACAGGGGGCAGAGACCCAGTACTTC
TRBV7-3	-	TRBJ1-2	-	CASSLTRGADYTF	TGTGCCAGCAGCTTAACAAGGGGCGCCGACTACACCTTC
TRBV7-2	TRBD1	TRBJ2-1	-	CASRSRPGQGDNEQFF	TGTGCCAGCAGATCTAGACCAGGACAGGGAGACAATGAGCAGTTCTTC
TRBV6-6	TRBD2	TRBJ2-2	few	CASSTGLAGSTGELFF	TGTGCCAGCAGTACCGGACTAGCGGGATCCACCGGGGAGCTGTTTTTT
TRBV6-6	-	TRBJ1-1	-	CASSYDGLNTEAFF	TGTGCCAGCAGTTACGACGGTTTGAACACTGAAGCTTTCTTT
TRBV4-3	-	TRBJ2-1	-	CASRQDPGKYRANEQFF	TGCGCCAGCCGCCAGGACCCGGGAAAATACCGGGCGAATGAGCAGTTCTTC
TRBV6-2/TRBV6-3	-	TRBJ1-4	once	CASSYSTSANEKLFF	TGTGCCAGCAGTTACTCGACAAGCGCTAATGAAAAACTGTTTTTT